This T cell receptor (beta chain) was captured in a study of OX40 agonist ivuxolimab in advanced cancers. The sample holds one count of this clone. Repertoires were generated with immunoSEQ multiplex PCR, while TCRdb's copy carries only in-frame clones and drops some. The sample lists roughly 87,000 clones, roughly 90% occurring once. V dropped 4 bases and J dropped 5; count of bases not matched to a gene: 7. The CDR3 extends over 15 amino acids. The germline V gene has CDR1 SGHRS and CDR2 YFSETQ. This specimen was CD4+ or CD8+ T cells sorted from blood, taken in a trial of the OX40 agonist ivuxolimab. V usage is TRBV5-1 and J usage is TRBJ2-5; TRBD2 aligns across 11 bases. This sequence originates from an adult with an advanced solid tumor such as melanoma, head and neck, liver or kidney cancer. The CDR3 DNA is TGCGCCAGCAGCGTAGGGACTAGCGGTTGGGAGACCCAGTACTTC. It codes for CASSVGTSGWETQYF.